This TCR beta chain was obtained from a study of graft-versus-host responses after intestinal transplantation. On this clone itself: The target antigen is unknown.

Broader study findings: Analysis identified GvH clones in recipient marrow, with some appearing first in ileum or blood. Early HvG declines after transplant were associated with peak circulating GvH clone levels.

This CDR3 is 14 amino acids long. V lost 8 bases, J lost 4 bases, and 8 bases stayed unmatched. Germline assignment: CDR1 SNHLY and CDR2 FYNNEI. Libraries were prepared by immunoSEQ multiplex PCR; TCRdb keeps only in-frame clonotypes and omits some of them. The sample has over 100,000 clones, less than 90% seen once. The chain is built from TRBV2 and TRBJ2-3; 8 bases fit TRBD2. This sequence originates from a human donor who received an intestinal transplant. The sample here was unstimulated CD4+ T cells sorted from spleen or lymph node cells, taken before intestinal transplant. CDR3 loop: CASGTRPYADTQYF. CDR3 sequence (DNA): TGTGCCAGCGGGACTAGGCCCTACGCAGATACGCAGTATTTT.